The sequence of this T cell receptor beta chain was determined in a study of T cells in Graves' hyperthyroidism and ophthalmopathy. Regarding the study as a whole: Blood shared most expanded thyroid clonotypes above 0.001.

This clonotype was seen once. What it binds is not known. This may arise from a read error, as a much more abundant clone is one base away. The ends were cut back, 7 bases at V and 5 bases at J, with 17 bases in the middle. This CDR3 has 14 residues. Germline lookup yields CDR1 MNHNS and CDR2 SASEGT. Calling Graves' hyperthyroidism stable meant ophthalmopathy did not progress within 18 months. Each patient was aged 18 to 65 and had newly diagnosed hyperthyroidism of under 2 months' duration. Investigators excluded patients with uncontrolled infection, other autoimmune disease, pregnancy or lactation. TCR beta CDR3 sequences were amplified from RNA transcripts. HTBI primers were the set used in a first-round RT-PCR of the TCR CDR3. TCRdb independently ran MiXCR on the multiplex PCR reads; one entry per CDR3 protein. The sample has about 400,000 distinct CDR3 sequences; roughly an eighth are singletons.

The chain is built from TRBV6-1 and TRBJ1-1, with a weak D call TRBD1 (6 bases). This clonotype originated in a woman under 30 with Graves' hyperthyroidism. The sequenced sample consisted of blood. The CDR3 sequence is CASTETQGETEAFF. The CDR3 coding sequence is TGTGCCAGCACGGAAACACAGGGTGAAACTGAAGCTTTCTTT.